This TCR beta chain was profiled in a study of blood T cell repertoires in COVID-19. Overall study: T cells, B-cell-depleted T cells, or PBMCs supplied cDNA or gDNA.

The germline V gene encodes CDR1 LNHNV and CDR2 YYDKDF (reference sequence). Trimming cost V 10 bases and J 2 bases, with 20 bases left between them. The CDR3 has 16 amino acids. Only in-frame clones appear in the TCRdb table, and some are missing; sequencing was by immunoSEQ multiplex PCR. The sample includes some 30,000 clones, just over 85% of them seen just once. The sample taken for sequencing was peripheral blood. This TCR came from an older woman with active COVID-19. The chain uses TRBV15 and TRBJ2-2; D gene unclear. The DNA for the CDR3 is TGTGCCATCCGATCTTCTGGCCACCTTAACACCGGGGAGCTGTTTTTT. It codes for CAIRSSGHLNTGELFF.